A single sample gave rise to the 26 T cell receptor beta chains below, sequenced in a study of Ad26.COV2.S vaccination and SARS-CoV-2 variants. Generated by immunoSEQ multiplex PCR, the TCRdb table keeps only in-frame clones and is missing some. Of about 440,000 clones listed, about 92% were seen once; the top ten hold around 4.5%. Treatment described: about 20 received Ad26.COV2.S at low or high dose, single or two shots; roughly five received placebo; per-sample allocation not given. On day 63 after the first injection, vaccine and placebo recipients gave samples. The sequenced sample was peripheral blood, obtained in a trial of Ad26.COV2.S vaccine versus placebo. Receptors originate from a person aged 18-65 years who received the Ad26.COV2.S COVID-19 vaccine or a placebo.

This sequence joins TRBV4-1 and TRBJ2-7; D gene uncertain. The CDR3 totals 16 residues. The V and J ends lost 0 bases and 5 bases respectively, with 17 bases between them. Germline CDR1 and CDR2: MGHRA and YSYEKL. Here the CDR3 DNA reads TGCGCCAGCAGCCAAGATGGGTTCGCCGCTGGTGACGAGCAGTACTTC. Translated: CASSQDGFAAGDEQYF.

This clone was counted a few times. V gene TRBV5-4 combines with J gene TRBJ2-2; TRBD1 matches at 9 bases. Looked up from germline, CDR1 is SGHNT and CDR2 is YYREEE (reference sequence). This CDR3 contains 15 residues. The V and J ends lost 4 bases and 1 base, in that order; junction bases with no gene match: 2. This chain's CDR3 is CASSPGQGNTGELFF. The CDR3 nucleotides are TGTGCCAGCAGCCCGGGACAGGGGAACACCGGGGAGCTGTTTTTT. The complete variable domain, with remaining parts taken from reference TRBV5-4 and TRBJ2-2, reads ETGVTQSPTHLIKTRGQQVTLRCSSQSGHNTVSWYQQALGQGPQFIFQYYREEENGRGNFPPRFSGLQFPNYSSELNVNALELDDSALYLCASSPGQGNTGELFFGEGSRLTVL.

The chain links TRBV5-1 to TRBJ2-7; no clear D gene. V was cut by 0 bases and J by 6 bases, with 13 bases left in between. CDR1 is SGHRS and CDR2 is YFSETQ in the germline V gene. The CDR3 has 14 residues. CDR3 protein: CASSLVGPLTEQYF. In DNA form, the CDR3 reads TGCGCCAGCAGCTTGGTTGGGCCGTTGACCGAGCAGTACTTC.

A single count supports this clone. This chain links TRBV7-6 with TRBJ2-7, with 14 nucleotides matching TRBD2. There are 16 residues in the CDR3. J was trimmed by 1 base and V by 5 bases; bases with no gene match: 4. Germline V lookup: CDR1 SGHVS, CDR2 FNYEAQ. The CDR3 loop reads CASSRTSGRPSYEQYF. CDR3 bases: TGTGCCAGCAGCCGGACTAGCGGGAGGCCTTCCTACGAGCAGTACTTC.

This chain links TRBV10-3 with TRBJ2-1; perhaps TRBD2 as D (5 bases). Germline values: CDR1 ENHRY, CDR2 SYGVKD. The V end lost 9 bases, the J end lost 3 bases, and 9 bases lay between the germline ends. CDR3 length: 12 amino acids. The CDR3 spells CAIGRVYNEQFF. CDR3 bases: TGTGCCATAGGGCGGGTCTACAATGAGCAGTTCTTC.

The rearrangement uses TRBV7-9 and TRBJ1-3; D gene uncertain. The CDR3 length is 15 residues. V gave up 2 bases and J gave up 4 bases, with 12 bases separating them. Looked up from germline, CDR1 is SEHNR and CDR2 is FQNEAQ (reference sequence). Here the CDR3 reads CASSLFLTEGNTIYF. As DNA, the CDR3 is TGTGCCAGCAGCTTATTTTTAACAGAGGGAAACACCATATATTTT.

Points on this clone: The sample carries other DNA sequences with the same CDR3. The rearrangement links TRBV7-9 to TRBJ1-2, with D unresolved. This CDR3 is 12 amino acids long. The V and J ends lost 1 base and 3 bases respectively, with 3 bases between them. Germline CDR1 SEHNR, CDR2 FQNEAQ (reference sequence). This chain's CDR3 is CASSLGDYGYTF. For the CDR3, the DNA is TGTGCCAGCAGCTTAGGAGACTATGGCTACACCTTC.

The genes are TRBV7-2 and TRBJ1-1; no clear D gene. Germline CDR1 is SGHTA and CDR2 is FQGNSA. Trimming stripped 1 base from V and 3 bases from J, with 12 bases between. The CDR3 has 15 amino acids. The CDR3 region has the DNA TGTGCCAGCAGCTTAGTGGGGAGGGTGGACACTGAAGCTTTCTTT. It translates to CASSLVGRVDTEAFF. The entire variable domain, with the rest obtained from reference TRBV7-2 and TRBJ1-1, is as follows: GAGVSQSPSNKVTEKGKDVELRCDPISGHTALYWYRQSLGQGLEFLIYFQGNSAPDKSGLPSDRFSAERTGGSVSTLTIQRTQQEDSAVYLCASSLVGRVDTEAFFGQGTRLTVV.

This chain connects TRBV7-6 to TRBJ2-3, with D unclear. Germline CDR1 SGHVS, CDR2 FNYEAQ. This CDR3 has 16 amino acids. V lost 0 bases and J lost 2, with 12 bases in between. The CDR3 sequence: CASSLAPQTPTDTQYF. The CDR3 coding sequence is TGTGCCAGCAGCTTAGCGCCTCAGACACCCACAGATACGCAGTATTTT.

In this sample, this clone turned up once. This rearrangement joins TRBV5-4 to TRBJ2-1, with 9 bases matching TRBD2. V shed 4 bases and J 7 bases; nucleotides not matched to a gene: 12. Germline CDR1 and CDR2: SGHNT and YYREEE (reference sequence). The CDR3 has 16 amino acids. In DNA, the CDR3 is TGTGCCAGCAGCCCGAAAGCGGGAGGTTTCGGAAATGAGCAGTTCTTC. This codes for CASSPKAGGFGNEQFF. The entire variable domain, with the rest obtained from reference TRBV5-4 and TRBJ2-1, is as follows: ETGVTQSPTHLIKTRGQQVTLRCSSQSGHNTVSWYQQALGQGPQFIFQYYREEENGRGNFPPRFSGLQFPNYSSELNVNALELDDSALYLCASSPKAGGFGNEQFFGPGTRLTVL.

The table lists this clone with a count of one. The genes are TRBV3-1 (or the pseudogene TRBV3-2) and TRBJ1-3; 7 nucleotides line up with TRBD1. The CDR3 consists of 15 residues. V was clipped by 1 base and J by 0 bases; unmatched bases: 0. Germline CDR1 reads LGHDT; CDR2 reads YNNKEL (reference sequence). CDR3 in DNA: TGTGCCAGCAGCCAAGGGGACAGCTCTGGAAACACCATATATTTT. It encodes CASSQGDSSGNTIYF.

Here the CDR3 reads CAIRGAPEGEQYF. The CDR3 bases are TGTGCCATCAGAGGGGCCCCTGAAGGGGAGCAGTACTTC. V gene TRBV10-3 combines with J gene TRBJ2-7, with a weak D call TRBD1 (5 bases). The CDR3 is 13 residues long. Germline V lookup: CDR1 ENHRY, CDR2 SYGVKD. Between the trimmed V and J ends, which lost 6 bases and 7 bases, there was a span of 16 bases.

V usage is TRBV27 and J usage is TRBJ1-1; D may be TRBD1 (5 bases). Germline V gene data show CDR1 as MNHEY and CDR2 as SMNVEV (reference sequence). V lost 6 bases, J lost 6 bases, and 8 bases lay in between. The CDR3 totals 11 residues. The CDR3 spells CASRLGPEAFF. The CDR3 coding sequence is TGTGCCAGCAGACTGGGGCCTGAAGCTTTCTTT.

V gene TRBV6-2 or TRBV6-3 combines with J gene TRBJ1-5, with unresolved D. This CDR3 is 13 amino acids long. Germline V gene lookup returns CDR1 MNHEY and CDR2 SVGEGT. V was shortened by 5 bases and J by 3 bases, with 8 bases between the two germline ends. The CDR3 DNA is TGTGCCAGCAGTGTCGGGTTCAATCAGCCCCAGCATTTT. Translated, it gives CASSVGFNQPQHF.

About this clone itself: Other DNA variants within this sample encode the same CDR3. CDR3 coding DNA: TGTGCCAGCGGACTAGCGGGTCGTACGGGCGGGGATGAGCAGTTCTTC. It specifies CASGLAGRTGGDEQFF. V and J are TRBV10-3 and TRBJ2-1, with 11 bases lining up with TRBD2. This CDR3 has 16 amino acids. The germline CDR1 and CDR2 sequences are ENHRY and SYGVKD. Losses at the gene ends were 10 bases for V and 8 bases for J; bases not matched to a gene: 16.

This clone appeared many times. This chain uses TRBV4-1 with TRBJ1-5, with D hard to call. The CDR3 consists of 13 residues. The germline V gene encodes CDR1 MGHRA and CDR2 YSYEKL. V was clipped by 2 bases and J by 7 bases, with 9 bases between them. The CDR3 here is CASSQQIGQPQHF. In DNA form, the CDR3 reads TGCGCCAGCAGCCAACAAATCGGCCAGCCCCAGCATTTT.

Turning to this clone: Other DNA variants within this sample encode the same CDR3. The rearrangement links TRBV7-8 to TRBJ2-1; 10 bases are a match to TRBD2. The germline V gene encodes CDR1 SGHVS and CDR2 FQNEAQ. The V segment lost 1 base and the J segment 1 base; nucleotides outside the gene matches: 4. The CDR3 is 17 amino acids. The CDR3 bases are TGTGCCAGCAGCTTAGGACTAGCGGGCTTTTCCTACAATGAGCAGTTCTTC. Amino acid sequence: CASSLGLAGFSYNEQFF.

The CDR3 sequence: CASSRGLDEKLFF. The CDR3 region has the DNA TGTGCCAGCTCAAGGGGGCTAGACGAAAAACTGTTTTTT. This sequence joins TRBV5-4 and TRBJ1-4, with TRBD1 identical over 7 bases. There are 13 residues in the CDR3. Trimming removed 7 bases from V and 8 bases from J; junction bases left unmatched: 8. Germline loops: CDR1 SGHNT, CDR2 YYREEE (reference sequence).

The chain combines TRBV20-1 with TRBJ2-5; either TRBD1 or TRBD2 may supply D (5 bases each). V was trimmed by 6 bases and J by 5 bases, leaving 10 bases between them. CDR3 length: 11 amino acids. Germline loops: CDR1 DFQATT, CDR2 SNEGSKA (reference sequence). In nucleotides, the CDR3 is TGCAGTGCAAGACAGCGGGAGACCCAGTACTTC. This translates into CSARQRETQYF.

V usage is TRBV7-2 and J usage is TRBJ2-7; the match to TRBD2 covers 10 bases. The junction had 9 bases not matched to a gene; V was cut back by 4 bases and J by 0 bases. The CDR3 length is 17 residues. Per germline, CDR1 SGHTA and CDR2 FQGNSA. The chain's CDR3 is CASSSPRASGSSYEQYF. In nucleotides, the CDR3 is TGTGCCAGCAGCTCTCCCAGGGCTAGCGGGAGCTCCTACGAGCAGTACTTC.

This sequence joins TRBV27 and TRBJ2-2; 8 nucleotides align to TRBD2. This CDR3 region has 16 residues. V lost 7 bases and J lost 4; bases outside the gene matches: 11. From germline, CDR1 is MNHEY and CDR2 SMNVEV (reference sequence). CDR3 sequence reads: CASTESPGGVTGELFF. CDR3 nucleotides: TGTGCCAGCACCGAATCTCCGGGGGGGGTCACCGGGGAGCTGTTTTTT.

The chain has TRBV7-6 and TRBJ2-7; maybe TRBD2 (6 bases). CDR3 length: 15 amino acids. Deletions cut 8 bases from V and 2 bases from J, with 19 bases between. The germline V gene has CDR1 SGHVS and CDR2 FNYEAQ. DNA for the CDR3: TGTGCCAGCGCCACTTCGAGCGGGCCAACCTACGAGCAGTACTTC. Amino acids: CASATSSGPTYEQYF.

This rearrangement joins TRBV19 to TRBJ2-6; TRBD1 matches at 7 bases. V trimming: 4 bases; J trimming: 3 bases; junction bases outside the gene matches: 6. Germline V gene lookup returns CDR1 LNHDA and CDR2 SQIVND (reference sequence). This CDR3 region has 16 residues. The CDR3 DNA follows: TGTGCCAGTAGTAGCTCAAGGGGGCTTGGGGCCAACGTCCTGACTTTC. Translating it yields CASSSSRGLGANVLTF.

This chain uses TRBV10-3 with TRBJ2-1, with 9 bases matching TRBD2. Per germline, CDR1 ENHRY and CDR2 SYGVKD. The CDR3 totals 16 residues. The V segment lost 2 bases and the J segment 4 bases; nucleotides outside the gene matches: 6. DNA for the CDR3: TGTGCCATCAGTGAGGGGCGGGAGGGGCTTTACAATGAGCAGTTCTTC. It is translated as CAISEGREGLYNEQFF.

The chain couples TRBV19 to TRBJ2-2, with D possibly TRBD2 on 6 matching bases. The CDR3 is 15 residues long. Trimming took 8 bases from V and 3 from J, leaving 16 bases between them. The germline gives CDR1 LNHDA, CDR2 SQIVND (reference sequence). CDR3 DNA sequence: TGTGCCAGTGAAAGCCCGCGGGGAGACACCGGGGAGCTGTTTTTT. As protein: CASESPRGDTGELFF.

J is TRBJ2-1 and V is TRBV6-1; TRBD2 matches 8 bases. V was pared by 0 bases and J by 6 bases, with 7 bases of the junction left unmatched. This CDR3 has 16 residues. CDR1 is MNHNS, CDR2 SASEGT, per germline. The CDR3 loop reads CASSEAGGGIGNEQFF. In DNA form, the CDR3 reads TGTGCCAGCAGTGAAGCGGGCGGGGGGATTGGCAATGAGCAGTTCTTC.